The 21 T cell receptor beta chains given below trace back to one sample, sequenced in a study of T cell responses to AZD1222 COVID-19 vaccine. Assay used: immunoSEQ multiplex PCR; TCRdb lists only in-frame clones, some missing. The data contain 100,000 to 150,000 clones, around 91% of them seen just once; the ten biggest clones take up 4% to 5.5%. The sequences come from peripheral blood, collected on day 0 of MenACWY control vaccination. These receptors came from an adult in good health.

The chain is built from TRBV9 and TRBJ2-4, with D perhaps TRBD2 (7 bases). This CDR3 contains 15 residues. V was clipped by 0 bases and J by 8 bases, with 15 bases between them. Germline CDR1 is SGDLS and CDR2 is YYNGEE. CDR3: CASSVGRGGVDIQYF. The CDR3 bases are TGTGCCAGCAGCGTAGGTAGGGGGGGCGTGGACATTCAGTACTTC.

The rearrangement uses TRBV10-3 and TRBJ1-2; D is ambiguous. The germline V gene has CDR1 ENHRY and CDR2 SYGVKD. This CDR3 comprises 12 residues. V lost 6 bases and J 8 bases, leaving 13 bases between the germline ends. The CDR3 loop is CAISKSHEGYTF. DNA for the CDR3: TGTGCCATCAGCAAGAGCCACGAAGGCTACACCTTC.

The chain links TRBV28 to TRBJ1-3; D gene uncertain. V was cut by 2 bases and J by 3 bases, with 11 bases left in between. In germline, CDR1 is MDHEN, CDR2 SYDVKM. This CDR3 has 15 amino acids. The chain's CDR3 is CASSLGVSGGNTIYF. DNA for the CDR3: TGTGCCAGCAGTTTAGGGGTTTCTGGTGGAAACACCATATATTTT. The variable domain in full, completed from reference TRBV28 and TRBJ1-3, reads DVKVTQSSRYLVKRTGEKVFLECVQDMDHENMFWYRQDPGLGLRLIYFSYDVKMKEKGDIPEGYSVSREKKERFSLILESASTNQTSMYLCASSLGVSGGNTIYFGEGSWLTVV.

V and J are TRBV2 and TRBJ2-7; D may be TRBD1 (6 bases). V was trimmed by 2 bases and J by 3 bases, leaving 11 bases between them. This CDR3 has 14 residues. CDR1 is SNHLY, CDR2 FYNNEI, per germline. This chain's CDR3 is CASSERWTVYEQYV. For the CDR3, the DNA is TGTGCCAGCAGTGAAAGGTGGACAGTCTACGAGCAGTACGTC.

A single count supports this clone. CDR3 protein: CASSSEPQATPYEQYF. As DNA, the CDR3 is TGTGCCAGCAGTTCCGAGCCACAGGCGACTCCCTACGAGCAGTACTTC. The chain carries TRBV28 and TRBJ2-7; possible D gene TRBD1, 5 bases. CDR1 and CDR2 from the germline V gene are MDHEN and SYDVKM. The V end lost 4 bases, the J end lost 2 bases, and 18 bases lay between the germline ends. The CDR3 consists of 16 residues.

This chain links TRBV10-3 with TRBJ2-2; D might be TRBD2 (5 bases). The germline gives CDR1 ENHRY, CDR2 SYGVKD. Trimming took off 3 bases at V and 4 bases at J, with 12 bases between the two ends. CDR3 length equals 15 residues. The CDR3 region has the DNA TGTGCCATCAGTGATACGTCTAGCAGCACCGGGGAGCTGTTTTTT. Its translation: CAISDTSSSTGELFF.

The CDR3 spells CASSPPGRHNEQFF. The CDR3 DNA reads TGTGCCAGCAGCCCCCCGGGCAGACACAATGAGCAGTTCTTC. This rearrangement joins TRBV11-2 to TRBJ2-1; the D is unclear. This CDR3 region has 14 residues. Germline CDR1 and CDR2: SGHAT and FQNNGV. V lost 5 bases and J 5 bases, leaving 13 bases between the germline ends.

This sequence joins TRBV28 and TRBJ1-6; D is ambiguous. With 4 bases removed from V and 9 bases from J, the gap between germline ends came to 4 bases. CDR3 length: 11 residues. CDR1 is MDHEN, CDR2 SYDVKM, per germline. CDR3 residues: CASSSLSPLHF. The CDR3, as DNA: TGTGCCAGCAGTTCCCTTTCACCCCTCCACTTT.

The V call is TRBV5-5, the J call TRBJ1-5; D uncertain. The CDR3 extends over 13 amino acids. From germline, CDR1 is SGHKS and CDR2 YYEKEE (reference sequence). V lost 4 bases to trimming and J lost 6 bases, with 11 bases between them. This CDR3 reads CASSPQNSQPQHF. CDR3 coding DNA: TGTGCCAGCAGCCCCCAAAATAGTCAGCCCCAGCATTTT.

This chain joins TRBV7-8 and TRBJ2-5; 12 bases line up with TRBD2. This CDR3 is built from 16 residues. Per germline, CDR1 SGHVS and CDR2 FQNEAQ. With V trimmed by 0 bases and J by 4 bases, 3 bases remained unmatched. The CDR3 bases are TGTGCCAGCAGCTTAGCCCCTAGCGGGGGGGCAGAGACCCAGTACTTC. It is translated as CASSLAPSGGAETQYF.

This chain joins TRBV27 and TRBJ1-6; D is ambiguous. V was shortened by 8 bases and J by 1 base, with 9 bases between the two germline ends. The length of the CDR3 is 14 residues. The germline CDR1 and CDR2 sequences are MNHEY and SMNVEV (reference sequence). CDR3 bases: TGTGCCAGCGGAGGGTATTCCTATAATTCACCCCTCCACTTT. Its protein is CASGGYSYNSPLHF.

This chain links TRBV6-1 with TRBJ1-1; possibly TRBD1 for D (5 bases). V lost 2 bases and J 1 base, leaving 11 bases between the germline ends. The CDR3 loop spans 15 amino acids. Per the germline V gene, CDR1 is MNHNS and CDR2 is SASEGT. CDR3 sequence (DNA): TGTGCCAGCAGTGAAAGGGGCCGACCGAACACTGAAGCTTTCTTT. Translating it yields CASSERGRPNTEAFF.

This clone was recorded once. The chain combines TRBV28 with TRBJ1-1; D is uncertain. This CDR3 comprises 14 residues. In germline, CDR1 is MDHEN, CDR2 SYDVKM. V dropped 6 bases and J dropped 6 bases, with 17 bases sitting between them. The CDR3 nucleotides read TGTGCCAGCAGGATACAGAGGTCGGAGTCTGAAGCTTTCTTT. Its protein is CASRIQRSESEAFF.

This clone has only one observation. The chain combines TRBV5-4 with TRBJ1-4, with 8 bases lining up with TRBD1. CDR1 and CDR2 (germline): SGHNT, YYREEE (reference sequence). Trimming cost V 3 bases and J 4 bases; bases outside gene matches: 5. The CDR3 has 15 residues. CDR3 bases: TGTGCCAGCAGCTCAGGACAGGGTCGTAATGAAAAACTGTTTTTT. It specifies CASSSGQGRNEKLFF. Together with reference TRBV5-4 and TRBJ1-4, the CDR3 gives the full variable domain: ETGVTQSPTHLIKTRGQQVTLRCSSQSGHNTVSWYQQALGQGPQFIFQYYREEENGRGNFPPRFSGLQFPNYSSELNVNALELDDSALYLCASSSGQGRNEKLFFGSGTQLSVL.

This clone appeared once. This rearrangement joins TRBV4-3 to TRBJ1-4; unclear D gene. V lost 1 base and J lost 8, with 11 bases in between. CDR1 and CDR2 (germline): LGHNA, YSLEER. The CDR3 extends over 14 amino acids. CDR3 in amino acids: CASSQGGVGEKLFF. For the CDR3, the DNA is TGCGCCAGCAGCCAAGGTGGGGTCGGGGAAAAACTGTTTTTT.

The chain carries TRBV27 and TRBJ2-1, with 7 nucleotides matching TRBD2. The CDR3 contains 15 residues. J was trimmed by 6 bases and V by 5 bases; bases with no gene match: 10. CDR1 is MNHEY, CDR2 SMNVEV, per germline (reference sequence). In DNA, the CDR3 is TGTGCCAGCAGTCCACTAGCGATGTACTCCAATGAGCAGTTCTTC. Protein: CASSPLAMYSNEQFF.

This clone was counted once. The CDR3 nucleotides read TGTGCCAGCAGTTTATTCGGGGGGCGGTCCTACGAGCAGTACTTC. As protein: CASSLFGGRSYEQYF. The chain combines TRBV27 with TRBJ2-7, with TRBD2 as a possible D gene (7 bases). CDR1 and CDR2 (germline): MNHEY, SMNVEV (reference sequence). This CDR3 region has 15 residues. V was trimmed by 1 base and J by 1 base, leaving 11 bases between them.

This chain links TRBV25-1 with TRBJ2-3; 7 bases are shared with TRBD2. The CDR3 has 18 amino acids. Germline trimming cut 4 bases from V and 2 bases from J; bases unmatched to any gene: 15. Germline lookup yields CDR1 MGHDK and CDR2 SYGVNS. CDR3 sequence reads: CASSARAAQRGVTDTQYF. CDR3 coding DNA: TGTGCCAGCAGTGCCCGCGCCGCCCAGCGGGGTGTCACAGATACGCAGTATTTT.

Details on this clone: Other DNA sequences within the sample encode an identical CDR3. V and J are TRBV29-1 and TRBJ1-2; TRBD1 matches at 9 bases. Germline loops: CDR1 SQVTM, CDR2 ANQGSEA. The CDR3 covers 13 residues. V gave up 5 bases and J gave up 5 bases; unmatched junction bases: 6. The CDR3 coding sequence is TGCAGCGTTCCGGGACAGGGTGCTTATGGCTACACCTTC. Amino acids: CSVPGQGAYGYTF.

This chain connects TRBV10-3 to TRBJ1-1; tentative D call: TRBD1 (5 bases). V was shortened by 11 bases and J by 1 base, with 20 bases between the two germline ends. Germline CDR1 and CDR2: ENHRY and SYGVKD. This CDR3 spans 15 amino acids. The CDR3 DNA follows: TGTGCCTCGTCTGGGGTCCCGGGGCCGAACACTGAAGCTTTCTTT. This sequence encodes CASSGVPGPNTEAFF.

This rearrangement joins TRBV30 to TRBJ1-5, with D possibly matching TRBD1 (5 bases). Germline CDR1 reads GTSNPN; CDR2 reads SVGIG (reference sequence). The V and J ends lost 5 bases and 3 bases respectively, with 11 bases between them. This CDR3 spans 13 amino acids. The CDR3 DNA follows: TGTGCCTGGGGGGAACAGGACAATCAGCCCCAGCATTTT. Protein sequence: CAWGEQDNQPQHF.